The 16 T cell receptor beta chains given below trace back to one sample, sequenced in a study of shared clonotypes between healthy human individuals. Measured with immunoSEQ multiplex PCR; TCRdb has only the in-frame clones, and not every one. The profile covers more than 150,000 clones, with 85% to 95% appearing a single time and 0.067% taken by the ten largest. The sequencing input was naive CD4+ T cells sorted from blood. As for subset: CD45RA+ positively selected. These receptors originate from a woman aged 30 to 39 in good health.

This rearrangement joins TRBV6-6 to TRBJ2-7; TRBD1 aligns across 7 bases. CDR1 and CDR2 (germline): MNHNY, SVGAGI (reference sequence). Unmatched junction bases numbered 10, after V lost 8 bases and J lost 0 bases. The length of the CDR3 is 15 residues. The CDR3 bases are TGTGCCAGCCGTCGGGACAGCAAGAGCTCCTACGAGCAGTACTTC. Its protein product is CASRRDSKSSYEQYF.

J is TRBJ2-7 and V is TRBV29-1; D may be TRBD2 (6 bases). V dropped 6 bases and J dropped 3 bases, with 15 bases sitting between them. Looked up from germline, CDR1 is SQVTM and CDR2 is ANQGSEA. The CDR3 consists of 13 residues. CDR3 protein: CSVVTWRDYEQYF. CDR3 bases: TGCAGCGTGGTAACCTGGAGGGACTACGAGCAGTACTTC.

A remark on this clone: An end of the junction does not agree with germline; a read error may underlie this. The chain recombines TRBV15 with TRBJ2-1, with D unclear. Germline CDR1 reads LNHNV; CDR2 reads YYDKDF (reference sequence). The CDR3 contains 15 residues. The CDR3 nucleotides read TGTGCCACCAGCGGAGACCGATTGATCTACAATGAGCAGTTCTTC. The encoded protein is CATSGDRLIYNEQFF.

This chain links TRBV28 with TRBJ2-1; 8 positions agree with TRBD2. The CDR3 is 15 residues long. J was trimmed by 4 bases and V by 7 bases; bases with no gene match: 9. The germline gives CDR1 MDHEN, CDR2 SYDVKM. The CDR3 reads CASTNGLAGYNEQFF. For the CDR3, the DNA is TGTGCCAGCACCAACGGACTAGCTGGGTACAATGAGCAGTTCTTC. The entire variable domain, with the rest obtained from reference TRBV28 and TRBJ2-1, is as follows: DVKVTQSSRYLVKRTGEKVFLECVQDMDHENMFWYRQDPGLGLRLIYFSYDVKMKEKGDIPEGYSVSREKKERFSLILESASTNQTSMYLCASTNGLAGYNEQFFGPGTRLTVL.

In this sample, this clone turned up once. The rearrangement links TRBV5-5 to TRBJ1-4; 9 bases line up with TRBD1. CDR3 length: 17 residues. In germline, CDR1 is SGHKS, CDR2 YYEKEE (reference sequence). With V trimmed by 1 base and J by 8 bases, 12 bases remained unmatched. Here the CDR3 DNA reads TGTGCCAGCAGCTTGATAGGGACCGGGACAGGGAAAGAAAAACTGTTTTTT. This sequence encodes CASSLIGTGTGKEKLFF.

The rearrangement uses TRBV10-2 and TRBJ2-7, with D perhaps matching TRBD1 (6 bases). Per the germline V gene, CDR1 is WSHSY and CDR2 is SAAADI. The CDR3 loop spans 14 amino acids. Trimming took 5 bases from V and 7 from J, leaving 18 bases between them. CDR3 in amino acids: CASSPGQLSGEQYF. In DNA form, the CDR3 reads TGCGCCAGCAGTCCAGGACAGCTCTCGGGGGAGCAGTACTTC.

The rearrangement uses TRBV7-9 and TRBJ1-1; D is ambiguous. CDR1 is SEHNR and CDR2 is FQNEAQ in the germline V gene (reference sequence). This CDR3 has 11 residues. V lost 2 bases and J lost 7, with 5 bases in between. CDR3: CASSLSLEAFF. The CDR3 bases are TGTGCCAGCAGCTTAAGCCTTGAAGCTTTCTTT. The full variable domain, with the rest looked up from reference TRBV7-9 and TRBJ1-1, is DTGVSQNPRHKITKRGQNVTFRCDPISEHNRLYWYRQTLGQGPEFLTYFQNEAQLEKSRLLSDRFSAERPKGSFSTLEIQRTEQGDSAMYLCASSLSLEAFFGQGTRLTVV.

The CDR3 DNA sequence: TGTGCCAGCTCACCTCGTGAGGCCCACGAGCAGTACTTC. Translation: CASSPREAHEQYF. The rearrangement uses TRBV18 and TRBJ2-7; D gene ambiguous. The CDR3 has 13 residues. The V end lost 3 bases, the J end lost 5 bases, and 11 bases lay between the germline ends. CDR1 KGHSH and CDR2 LQKENI come from the germline V gene.

V is TRBV9 and J is TRBJ2-7, with 10 bases identical to TRBD2. The CDR3 runs to 14 residues. Unmatched junction bases numbered 6, after V lost 2 bases and J lost 7 bases. The germline gives CDR1 SGDLS, CDR2 YYNGEE. In DNA, the CDR3 is TGTGCCAGCAGCGTCTCTAGCGGGAGTCGTGAGCAGTACTTC. Translation gives CASSVSSGSREQYF.

This chain connects TRBV18 to TRBJ2-7, with 13 bases lining up with TRBD2. The CDR3 spans 15 residues. Germline V gives CDR1 KGHSH, CDR2 LQKENI. Trimming cost V 6 bases and J 2 bases; bases outside gene matches: 4. The CDR3 DNA reads as TGTGCCAGCTCCGAAGGGACTAGCGGGACCTACGAGCAGTACTTC. Residues: CASSEGTSGTYEQYF.

The CDR3 protein is CASSPGGGGKNIQYF. The CDR3, as DNA: TGTGCCAGCAGCCCCGGAGGAGGGGGGAAAAACATTCAGTACTTC. The chain couples TRBV11-2 to TRBJ2-4; D may correspond to TRBD1 or TRBD2 (6 bases each). CDR3 size: 15 residues. Trimming pared 5 bases from V and 4 bases from J, leaving 15 bases between. In germline, CDR1 is SGHAT, CDR2 FQNNGV.

The chain links TRBV25-1 to TRBJ1-1, with D unresolved. Germline values: CDR1 MGHDK, CDR2 SYGVNS. V was cut by 2 bases and J by 4 bases, with 11 bases left in between. The CDR3 is 14 residues long. CDR3 coding DNA: TGTGCCAGCAGTGAACAGGAAGGGTTCACTGAAGCTTTCTTT. Translating gives CASSEQEGFTEAFF.

V usage is TRBV28 and J usage is TRBJ1-2, with D possibly matching TRBD1 (6 bases). V dropped 4 bases and J dropped 4 bases, with 16 bases sitting between them. The CDR3 contains 15 residues. Germline V gives CDR1 MDHEN, CDR2 SYDVKM. The CDR3 nucleotides read TGTGCCAGCAGTTACGCTAGCCGGGACATCTATGGCTACACCTTC. Its protein is CASSYASRDIYGYTF.

As concerns this clone: At the DNA level, this CDR3 is encoded by other sequences in the same sample as well. The V call is TRBV28, the J call TRBJ2-7, with D perhaps given as TRBD1 or TRBD2 (5 bases each). The CDR3 runs to 12 residues. CDR1 is MDHEN and CDR2 is SYDVKM in the germline V gene. Trimming pared 8 bases from V and 2 bases from J, leaving 10 bases between. Here the CDR3 DNA reads TGTGCCAGCTCAGGGACCACCTACGAGCAGTACTTC. Translated, it gives CASSGTTYEQYF.

The rearrangement joins TRBV29-1 to TRBJ2-2; 7 bases are shared with TRBD2. This CDR3 is built from 14 residues. With 7 bases clipped from V and 2 bases from J, the junction kept 7 bases outside the gene matches. The germline V gene encodes CDR1 SQVTM and CDR2 ANQGSEA. The CDR3 spells CSATASGNTGELFF. The CDR3, as DNA: TGCAGCGCCACGGCTAGCGGTAACACCGGGGAGCTGTTTTTT.

The chain couples TRBV6-5 to TRBJ2-7; 9 nucleotides line up with TRBD1. V shed 4 bases, J shed 1 base, and the junction held 5 bases outside the gene matches. This CDR3 region has 15 residues. Germline assignment: CDR1 MNHEY and CDR2 SVGAGI. CDR3 DNA sequence: TGTGCCAGCAGTTCGGGACAGGGATTGTCCTACGAGCAGTACTTC. Its protein product is CASSSGQGLSYEQYF.